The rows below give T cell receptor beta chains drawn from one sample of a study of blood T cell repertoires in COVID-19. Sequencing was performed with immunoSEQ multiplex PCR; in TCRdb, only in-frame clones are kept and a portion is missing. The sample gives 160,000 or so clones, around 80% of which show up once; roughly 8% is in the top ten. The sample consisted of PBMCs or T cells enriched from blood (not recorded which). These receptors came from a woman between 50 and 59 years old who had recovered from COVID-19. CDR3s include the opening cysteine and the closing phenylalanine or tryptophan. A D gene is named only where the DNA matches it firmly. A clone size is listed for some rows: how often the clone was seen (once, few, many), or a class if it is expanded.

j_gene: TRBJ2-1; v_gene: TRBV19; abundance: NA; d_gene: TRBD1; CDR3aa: CASSITPRQGGDEQFF; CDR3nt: TGTGCCAGTAGTATAACCCCTCGACAGGGGGGCGATGAGCAGTTCTTC
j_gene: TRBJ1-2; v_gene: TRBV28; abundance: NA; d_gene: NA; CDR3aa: CASSLLNGYTF; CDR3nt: TGTGCCAGCAGTTTACTAAATGGCTACACCTTC
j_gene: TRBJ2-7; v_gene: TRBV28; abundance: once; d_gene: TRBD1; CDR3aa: CASSFLWTGDSYEQYF; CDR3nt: TGTGCCAGCAGTTTCCTTTGGACAGGGGATTCCTACGAGCAGTACTTC
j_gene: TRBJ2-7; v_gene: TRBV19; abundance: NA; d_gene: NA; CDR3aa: CASSLFGSGDEQYF; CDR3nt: TGTGCCAGTAGTCTCTTCGGCTCCGGGGACGAGCAGTACTTC
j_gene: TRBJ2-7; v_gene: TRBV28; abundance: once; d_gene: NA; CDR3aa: CASQSTLTYEQYF; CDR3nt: TGTGCCAGCCAATCCACTCTTACCTACGAGCAGTACTTC
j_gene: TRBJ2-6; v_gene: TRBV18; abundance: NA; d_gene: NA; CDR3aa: CASSPQGAGANVLTF; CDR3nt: TGTGCCAGCTCACCACAGGGGGCTGGGGCCAACGTCCTGACTTTC
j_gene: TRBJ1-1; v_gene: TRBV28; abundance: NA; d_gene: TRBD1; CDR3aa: CASSSPGTVAEAFF; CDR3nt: TGTGCCAGCAGTTCCCCAGGGACAGTGGCTGAAGCTTTCTTT
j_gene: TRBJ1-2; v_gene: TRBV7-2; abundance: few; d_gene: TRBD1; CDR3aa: CASSLAGTGGRSGYTF; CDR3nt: TGTGCCAGCAGCCTGGCGGGGACAGGGGGCCGAAGCGGCTACACCTTC
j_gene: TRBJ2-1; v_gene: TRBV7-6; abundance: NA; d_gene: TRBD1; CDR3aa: CASSLRQGYYNEQFF; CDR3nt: TGTGCCAGCAGCCTACGACAGGGCTACTACAATGAGCAGTTCTTC
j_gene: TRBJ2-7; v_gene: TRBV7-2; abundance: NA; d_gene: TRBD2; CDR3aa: CASTQREGAYEQYF; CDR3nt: TGTGCCAGCACCCAGCGGGAGGGGGCCTACGAGCAGTACTTC
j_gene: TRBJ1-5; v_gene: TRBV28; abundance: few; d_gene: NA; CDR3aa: CASSWRGSEPQHF; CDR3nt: TGTGCCAGCAGCTGGCGAGGGAGTGAGCCCCAGCATTTT
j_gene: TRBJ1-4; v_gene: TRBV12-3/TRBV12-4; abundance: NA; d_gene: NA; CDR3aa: CASRPSGDVVLFF; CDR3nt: TGTGCCAGCAGGCCCTCAGGGGATGTGGTGCTGTTTTTT
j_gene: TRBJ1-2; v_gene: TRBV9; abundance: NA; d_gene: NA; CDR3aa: CASSVGRGF; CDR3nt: TGTGCCAGCAGCGTAGGCAGGGGCTTC
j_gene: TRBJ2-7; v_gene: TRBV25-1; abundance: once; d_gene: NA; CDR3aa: CASSRDFYEQYF; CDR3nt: TGTGCCAGCAGTAGAGACTTCTACGAGCAGTACTTC
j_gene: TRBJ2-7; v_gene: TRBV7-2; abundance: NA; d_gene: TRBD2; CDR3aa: CASSLGRGVSSYEQYF; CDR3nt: TGTGCCAGCAGCTTAGGGCGGGGGGTAAGCTCCTACGAGCAGTACTTC
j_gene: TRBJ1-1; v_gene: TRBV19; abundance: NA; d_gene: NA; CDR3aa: CASSIGGGTLNTEAFF; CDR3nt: TGTGCCAGTAGTATAGGGGGAGGGACACTGAACACTGAAGCTTTCTTT
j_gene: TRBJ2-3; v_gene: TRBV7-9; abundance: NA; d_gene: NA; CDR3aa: CASSLEGTVPDTQYF; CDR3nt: TGTGCCAGCAGCTTAGAAGGAACAGTCCCAGATACGCAGTATTTT
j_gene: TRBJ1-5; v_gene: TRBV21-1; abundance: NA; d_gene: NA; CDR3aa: CASSKKAGYRGNQPQHF; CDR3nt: TGTGCCAGCAGCAAAAAGGCAGGCTACCGCGGCAATCAGCCCCAGCATTTT
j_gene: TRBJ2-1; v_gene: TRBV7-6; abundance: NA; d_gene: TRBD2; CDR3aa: CASSFLPGGDEQFF; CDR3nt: TGTGCCAGCAGCTTTCTTCCGGGAGGGGATGAGCAGTTCTTC
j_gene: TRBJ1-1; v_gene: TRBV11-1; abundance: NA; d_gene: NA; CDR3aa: CASSLGTPNTEAFF; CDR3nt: TGTGCCAGCAGCTTAGGGACACCGAACACTGAAGCTTTCTTT
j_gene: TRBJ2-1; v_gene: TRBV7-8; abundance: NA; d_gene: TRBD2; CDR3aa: CASSFRGLAETSYNEQFF; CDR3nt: TGTGCCAGCAGCTTCCGAGGACTAGCGGAGACCTCCTACAATGAGCAGTTCTTC
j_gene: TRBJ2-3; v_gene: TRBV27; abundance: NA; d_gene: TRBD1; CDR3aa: CASSLGQGAITDTQYF; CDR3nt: TGTGCCAGCAGTTTAGGACAGGGGGCCATCACAGATACGCAGTATTTT
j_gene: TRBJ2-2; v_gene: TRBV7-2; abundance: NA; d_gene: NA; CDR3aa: CANSRGNTGELFF; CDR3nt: TGTGCCAATTCTAGGGGGAACACCGGGGAGCTGTTTTTT
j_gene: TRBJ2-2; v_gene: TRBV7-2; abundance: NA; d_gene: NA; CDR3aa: CASTPVGGANTGELFF; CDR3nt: TGTGCCAGCACCCCTGTTGGCGGGGCGAACACCGGGGAGCTGTTTTTT
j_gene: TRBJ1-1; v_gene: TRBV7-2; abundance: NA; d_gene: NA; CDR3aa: CASAAGAVRITEAFF; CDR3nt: TGTGCCAGCGCGGCAGGGGCAGTAAGGATCACTGAAGCTTTCTTT
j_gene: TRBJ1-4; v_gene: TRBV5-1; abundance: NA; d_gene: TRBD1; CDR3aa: CASSQGQGNEKLFF; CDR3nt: TGCGCCAGCAGCCAAGGACAGGGAAATGAAAAACTGTTTTTT
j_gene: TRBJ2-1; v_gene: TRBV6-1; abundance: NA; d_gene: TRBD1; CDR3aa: CASSEYSRQGRYSEQFF; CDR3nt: TGTGCCAGCAGTGAATATTCGAGACAGGGGCGTTATAGTGAGCAGTTCTTC
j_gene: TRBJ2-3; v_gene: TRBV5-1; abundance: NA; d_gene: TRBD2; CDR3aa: CASSFGLAEGDTQYF; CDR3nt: TGCGCCAGCAGCTTCGGACTAGCGGAAGGGGATACGCAGTATTTT
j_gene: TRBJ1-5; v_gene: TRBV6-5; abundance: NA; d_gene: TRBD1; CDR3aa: CGTGGLYSNQPQHF; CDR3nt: TGCGGGACAGGGGGACTCTATAGCAATCAGCCCCAGCATTTT
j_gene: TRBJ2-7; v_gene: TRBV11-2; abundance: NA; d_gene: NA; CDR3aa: CASSFQTYEQYF; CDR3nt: TGTGCCAGCAGCTTTCAGACCTACGAGCAGTACTTC
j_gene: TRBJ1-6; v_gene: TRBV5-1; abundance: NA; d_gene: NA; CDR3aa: CASSLTGRDSPLHF; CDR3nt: TGCGCCAGCAGCTTGACAGGGCGAGATTCACCCCTCCACTTT
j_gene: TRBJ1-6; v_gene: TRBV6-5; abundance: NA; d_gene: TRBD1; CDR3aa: CASSYSQGVRSPLHF; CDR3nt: TGTGCCAGCAGTTACTCCCAGGGGGTAAGGTCACCCCTCCACTTT
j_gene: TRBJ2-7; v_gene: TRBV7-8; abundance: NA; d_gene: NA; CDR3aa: CASSLDRVGEQYF; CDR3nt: TGTGCCAGCAGCTTAGACAGGGTCGGCGAGCAGTACTTC
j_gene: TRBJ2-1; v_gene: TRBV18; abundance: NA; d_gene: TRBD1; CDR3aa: CASSPGQGANEQFF; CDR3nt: TGTGCCAGCTCACCGGGGCAGGGGGCGAATGAGCAGTTCTTC
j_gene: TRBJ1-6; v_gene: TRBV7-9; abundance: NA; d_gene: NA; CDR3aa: CASSLGQGYNSPLHF; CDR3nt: TGTGCCAGCAGCTTAGGGCAGGGTTATAATTCACCCCTCCACTTT
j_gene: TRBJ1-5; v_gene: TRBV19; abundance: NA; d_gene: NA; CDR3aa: CASSNTGPYQPQHF; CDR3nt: TGTGCCAGTAGCAATACAGGGCCCTATCAGCCCCAGCATTTT
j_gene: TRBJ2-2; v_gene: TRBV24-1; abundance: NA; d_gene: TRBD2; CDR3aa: CATSDLQRESPGELFF; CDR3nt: TGTGCCACCAGTGATTTGCAGCGGGAGAGTCCGGGGGAGCTGTTTTTT
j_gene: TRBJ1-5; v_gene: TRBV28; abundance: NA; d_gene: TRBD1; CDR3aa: CASSYRGMKDQPQHF; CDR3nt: TGTGCCAGCAGCTACAGGGGAATGAAAGATCAGCCCCAGCATTTT
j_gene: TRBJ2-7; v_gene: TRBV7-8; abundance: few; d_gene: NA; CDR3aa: CASSLASRLYEQYF; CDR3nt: TGTGCCAGCAGCTTAGCTAGCAGACTATACGAGCAGTACTTC
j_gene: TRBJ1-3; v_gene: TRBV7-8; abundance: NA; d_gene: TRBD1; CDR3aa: CASSLFQQGGQLISGNTIYF; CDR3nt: TGTGCCAGCAGCCTATTTCAACAGGGGGGCCAGCTGATCTCTGGAAACACCATATATTTT
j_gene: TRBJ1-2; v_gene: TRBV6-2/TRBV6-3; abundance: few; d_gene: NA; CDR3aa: CASSPPRHTGDGGYTF; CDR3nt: TGTGCCAGCAGTCCCCCACGACACACAGGCGACGGCGGCTACACCTTC
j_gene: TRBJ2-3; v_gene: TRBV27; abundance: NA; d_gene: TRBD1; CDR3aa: CASSRDPGQGVSTQYF; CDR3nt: TGTGCCAGCAGTCGTGATCCGGGACAGGGAGTTTCTACGCAGTATTTT
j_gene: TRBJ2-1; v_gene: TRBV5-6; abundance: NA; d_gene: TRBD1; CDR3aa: CASSLGQGANEQFF; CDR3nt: TGTGCCAGCAGCTTGGGACAGGGCGCCAATGAGCAGTTCTTC
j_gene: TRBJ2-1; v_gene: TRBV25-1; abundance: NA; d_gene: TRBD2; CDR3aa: CASSDYKGTSGYNEQFF; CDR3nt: TGTGCCAGCAGTGACTATAAGGGGACTAGCGGTTACAATGAGCAGTTCTTC
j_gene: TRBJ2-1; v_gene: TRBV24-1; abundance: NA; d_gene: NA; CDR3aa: CATSDLWGSYNEQFF; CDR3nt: TGTGCCACCAGTGATTTGTGGGGCAGCTACAATGAGCAGTTCTTC